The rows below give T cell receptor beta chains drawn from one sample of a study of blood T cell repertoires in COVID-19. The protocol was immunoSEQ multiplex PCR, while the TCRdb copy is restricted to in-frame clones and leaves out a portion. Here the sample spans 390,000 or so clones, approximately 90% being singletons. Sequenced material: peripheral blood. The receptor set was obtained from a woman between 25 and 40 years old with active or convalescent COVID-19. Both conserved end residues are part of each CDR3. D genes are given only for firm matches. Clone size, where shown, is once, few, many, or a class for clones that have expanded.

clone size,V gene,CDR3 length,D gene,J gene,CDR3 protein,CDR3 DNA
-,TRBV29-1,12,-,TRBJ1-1,CSVEPTLKQAFF,TGCAGCGTTGAACCCACATTAAAACAAGCTTTCTTT
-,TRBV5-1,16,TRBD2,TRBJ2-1,CASSAGTSPQSNEQFF,TGCGCCAGCAGCGCCGGGACTAGCCCACAATCCAATGAGCAGTTCTTC
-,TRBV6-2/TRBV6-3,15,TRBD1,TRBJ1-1,CASSYSTGANTEAFF,TGTGCCAGCAGTTACTCGACAGGGGCGAACACTGAAGCTTTCTTT
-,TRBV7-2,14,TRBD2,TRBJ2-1,CASSPWTSFDEQFF,TGTGCCAGCAGCCCATGGACTAGCTTCGATGAGCAGTTCTTC
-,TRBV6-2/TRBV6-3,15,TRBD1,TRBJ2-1,CASSQSTGGENEQFF,TGTGCCAGCAGTCAGTCGACAGGGGGGGAAAATGAGCAGTTCTTC
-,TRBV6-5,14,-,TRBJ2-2,CASRREIDTGELFF,TGTGCCAGCAGACGAGAGATTGACACCGGGGAGCTGTTTTTT
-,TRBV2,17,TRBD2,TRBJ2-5,CASRPGTSARAGETQYF,TGTGCCAGCAGACCCGGGACTAGCGCAAGAGCGGGAGAGACCCAGTACTTC
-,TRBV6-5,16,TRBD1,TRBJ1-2,CASSLLPGQAPGGYTF,TGTGCCAGCAGTTTGCTTCCGGGACAGGCCCCTGGTGGCTACACCTTC
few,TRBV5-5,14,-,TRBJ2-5,CASRLQEIQETQYF,TGTGCCAGCAGGCTACAGGAGATCCAAGAGACCCAGTACTTC
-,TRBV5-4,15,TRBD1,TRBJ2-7,CASSPGTGVLHEQYF,TGTGCCAGCAGCCCAGGGACAGGGGTACTCCACGAGCAGTACTTC
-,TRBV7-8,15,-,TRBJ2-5,CASSLAPKGVETQYF,TGTGCCAGCAGCTTAGCGCCTAAGGGAGTAGAGACCCAGTACTTC
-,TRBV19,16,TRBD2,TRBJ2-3,CASSSSSGTSTDTQYF,TGTGCCAGTAGTTCCTCCAGCGGGACTAGCACAGATACGCAGTATTTT
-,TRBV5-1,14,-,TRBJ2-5,CASSLMSNQETQYF,TGCGCCAGCAGCTTGATGTCTAATCAAGAGACCCAGTACTTC
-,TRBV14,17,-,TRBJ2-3,CASSYLMYGGSTDTQYF,TGTGCCAGCAGCTACCTAATGTATGGGGGGAGCACAGATACGCAGTATTTT
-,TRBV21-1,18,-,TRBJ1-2,CASSTGPPSRQGVYGYTF,TGTGCCAGCAGCACCGGGCCTCCGTCCAGACAGGGGGTCTATGGCTACACCTTC
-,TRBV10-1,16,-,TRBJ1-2,CASSESRDTLNYGYTF,TGCGCCAGCAGTGAGTCAAGGGACACCCTTAACTATGGCTACACCTTC
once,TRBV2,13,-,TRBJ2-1,CASAPGVSDEQFF,TGTGCCAGCGCCCCCGGGGTGTCCGATGAGCAGTTCTTC
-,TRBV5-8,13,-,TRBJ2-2,CASSLAPSGELFF,TGTGCCAGCAGCTTGGCCCCCTCCGGGGAGCTGTTTTTT
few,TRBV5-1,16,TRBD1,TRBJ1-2,CASSLGPGQGVDGYTF,TGCGCCAGCAGCTTGGGACCGGGACAGGGAGTGGATGGCTACACCTTC
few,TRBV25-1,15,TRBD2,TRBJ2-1,CASSGGLATMGEQFF,TGTGCCAGCAGCGGCGGACTAGCGACTATGGGGGAGCAGTTCTTC
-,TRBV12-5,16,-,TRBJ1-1,CASGLTEILVPPEAFF,TGTGCTAGTGGTTTGACCGAAATCCTAGTCCCCCCTGAAGCTTTCTTT
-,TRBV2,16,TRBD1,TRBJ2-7,CASSEVGGQAPYEQYF,TGTGCCAGCAGTGAGGTTGGGGGACAGGCCCCCTACGAGCAGTACTTC
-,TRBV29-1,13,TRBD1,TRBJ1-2,CSAEGQQVYGYTF,TGCAGCGCAGAGGGACAGCAAGTCTATGGCTACACCTTC
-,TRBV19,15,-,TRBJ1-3,CASSISGSVGNTIYF,TGTGCCAGTAGTATATCAGGATCTGTCGGAAACACCATATATTTT
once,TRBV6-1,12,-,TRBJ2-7,CASSEERVYEFF,TGTGCCAGCAGTGAAGAGAGAGTATACGAATTTTTC
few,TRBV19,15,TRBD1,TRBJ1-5,CASIPGTGRYQPQHF,TGTGCCAGTATACCCGGGACAGGTCGGTATCAGCCCCAGCATTTT
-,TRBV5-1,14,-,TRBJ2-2,CASSFNLHTGELFF,TGCGCCAGCAGCTTCAACTTACACACCGGGGAGCTGTTTTTT
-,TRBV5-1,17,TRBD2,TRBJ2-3,CASSLWTSGSSTDTQYF,TGCGCCAGCAGCTTGTGGACTAGCGGGAGTAGCACAGATACGCAGTATTTT
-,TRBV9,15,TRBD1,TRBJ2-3,CASSGQGRSTDTQYF,TGTGCCAGCAGCGGACAGGGTCGGAGCACAGATACGCAGTATTTT
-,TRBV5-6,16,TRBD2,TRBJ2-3,CASSLRLAGVVDTQYF,TGTGCCAGCAGCTTGCGGCTAGCGGGAGTAGTAGATACGCAGTATTTT
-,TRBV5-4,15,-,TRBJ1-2,CASSEFGGLDYGYTF,TGTGCCAGCAGCGAATTCGGGGGTCTAGACTATGGCTACACCTTC
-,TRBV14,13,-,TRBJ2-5,CASSSDSVGTQYF,TGTGCCAGCAGCTCAGACAGTGTCGGGACCCAGTACTTC
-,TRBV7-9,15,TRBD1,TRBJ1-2,CASSLADRANYGYTF,TGTGCCAGCAGCTTAGCCGACAGGGCTAACTATGGCTACACCTTC
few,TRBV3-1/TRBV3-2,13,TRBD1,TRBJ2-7,CASSRDRQYEQYF,TGTGCCAGCAGCCGGGACAGACAGTACGAGCAGTACTTC
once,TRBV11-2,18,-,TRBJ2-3,CASSEGLYKDPSTDTQYF,TGTGCCAGCAGCGAGGGACTCTACAAAGATCCTAGCACAGATACGCAGTATTTT
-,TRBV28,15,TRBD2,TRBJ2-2,CASSFILAGAGELFF,TGTGCCAGCAGTTTTATTCTAGCGGGCGCCGGGGAGCTGTTTTTT
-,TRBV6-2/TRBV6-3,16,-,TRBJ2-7,CASSYRFRGYSYEQYF,TGTGCCAGCAGTTACAGGTTCCGGGGATACTCCTACGAGCAGTACTTC
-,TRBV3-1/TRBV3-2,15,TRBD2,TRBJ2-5,CASSPGLAGEETQYF,TGTGCCAGCAGCCCGGGACTAGCGGGTGAAGAGACCCAGTACTTC
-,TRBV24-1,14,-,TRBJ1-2,CATSDPGQNYGYTF,TGTGCCACCAGTGACCCCGGACAGAACTATGGCTACACCTTC
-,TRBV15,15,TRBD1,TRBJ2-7,CATSMGTVGSYEQYF,TGTGCCACCAGCATGGGGACAGTCGGATCCTACGAGCAGTACTTC
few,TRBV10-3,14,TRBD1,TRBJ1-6,CGTGTGGRNSPLHF,TGTGGAACCGGGACAGGGGGCAGGAATTCACCCCTCCACTTT
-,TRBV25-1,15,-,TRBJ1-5,CASSEYWAPDQPQHF,TGTGCCAGCAGTGAATATTGGGCACCGGATCAGCCCCAGCATTTT
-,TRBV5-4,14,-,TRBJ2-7,CASSLDSKSYEQYF,TGTGCCAGCAGCTTGGACTCCAAGTCCTACGAGCAGTACTTC
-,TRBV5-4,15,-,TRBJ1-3,CASSLGAGDGNTIYF,TGTGCCAGCAGCCTGGGGGCAGGGGATGGAAACACCATATATTTT
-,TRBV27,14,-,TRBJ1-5,CASSLDGNGRPQHF,TGTGCCAGCAGTTTAGACGGGAACGGCAGGCCCCAGCATTTT
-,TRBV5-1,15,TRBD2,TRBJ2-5,CASGILAGAQETQYF,TGCGCCAGCGGAATATTAGCGGGAGCCCAAGAGACCCAGTACTTC
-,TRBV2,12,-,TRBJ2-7,CASRRDSYEQYF,TGTGCCAGCAGGCGGGACAGCTACGAGCAGTACTTC